The present T cell receptor beta chain was sequenced within a study of blood T cell repertoires in COVID-19 (dated by TCRdb to about 2020). Concerning the study at large: The collaborator samples originated in the United States, Italy and Spain and spanned the acute and convalescent phases of COVID-19. The prospective study material was composed of cDNA or gDNA derived from T cells, B-cell-depleted T cells, or PBMCs. The dataset comprised deeply sampled blood TCRbeta repertoires from subjects exposed to, actively infected with, or recovered from COVID-19. The repertoires were released in a freely available public database intended as a resource for research on the immune response to SARS-CoV-2. Samples came from the ongoing ImmuneRACE study (first 160 participants) plus 1,254 subjects from 6 global collaborators. A de-identified subject ID, COVID-19 status, age in years and sex were almost always included in the sample metadata. Where available, HLA class I and class II types were taken from metadata supplied by the sample provider and were not determined by assay-based typing.

TCRbeta CDR3 regions were amplified from genomic DNA using the immunoSEQ Assay, a bias-controlled multiplex PCR. Per the original workflow: The number of nucleated cells in each sample was estimated from the amplification of reference gene primers within the assay. Sequence reads were collapsed and filtered to measure the absolute abundance of every unique TCRbeta CDR3 rearrangement. For each sample, productive Simpson clonality was calculated by taking the square root of Simpson's diversity index across productive rearrangements. Entries here come from immuneACCESS through TCRdb and include only in-frame sequences with V and J called. Some clones fail to appear in such tables; in the studies checked, an unresolved V gene covers under half of the shortfall, and the cause of the remainder is unknown. That table supplies the V and J calls and clone size; D and trimming were determined from the DNA. This sample holds hundreds of thousands of clones; roughly 80% were observed only once. The biggest ten clones account for 8% to 13% of the sample.

The collaborating institutions used their own protocols to collect whole blood in K2EDTA tubes. Collaborator samples were shipped for TCRbeta analysis as frozen whole blood, isolated PBMCs, or DNA extracted from either sample type. Taken from cysteine to phenylalanine, the CDR3 has 16 residues. Of the read, only the CDR3 DNA is kept; its 48 bases are in frame from base 1. As encoded in the germline V gene (reference sequence), CDR1 is SEHNR while CDR2 is FQNEAQ. Here V drops 5 bases and J drops 0 bases, and the junction holds 5 bases not matched to any gene. Comments on this clone: The antigen it recognizes is unknown. Base qualities are not provided; no much larger clone lies one nucleotide away.

The paper's findings and limits, for the study overall: The amount of clinical and demographic metadata varied by source and participant and was provided uncurated.

The receptor was derived from a woman aged 80 or older with acute or convalescent COVID-19. Sequencing was performed on peripheral blood. The rearranged segments are TRBV7-9 and TRBJ2-5, and TRBD2 matches 11 of the central bases. The DNA is as follows: TGTGCCAGCAGCACGACTAGCGGGGTGTACCAAGAGACCCAGTACTTC. It translates as CASSTTSGVYQETQYF.